This T cell receptor beta chain appears in the sequencing data of a study of T cell responses to AZD1222 COVID-19 vaccine. V dropped 5 bases and J dropped 2 bases, with 6 bases sitting between them. This CDR3 is 12 amino acids long. Here immunoSEQ multiplex PCR was the method, and the copy in TCRdb shows in-frame clones only, minus some. This sample has about 110,000 clones, with around 94% found just once. The TCR comes from an adult in good health. The chain uses TRBV12-3 or TRBV12-4 and TRBJ1-2; D unclear. Sequenced here: peripheral blood, sampled on day 0 of AZD1222 vaccination. CDR3 DNA sequence: TGTGCCAGCAGTACAAGAAACTATGGCTACACCTTC. This encodes CASSTRNYGYTF.